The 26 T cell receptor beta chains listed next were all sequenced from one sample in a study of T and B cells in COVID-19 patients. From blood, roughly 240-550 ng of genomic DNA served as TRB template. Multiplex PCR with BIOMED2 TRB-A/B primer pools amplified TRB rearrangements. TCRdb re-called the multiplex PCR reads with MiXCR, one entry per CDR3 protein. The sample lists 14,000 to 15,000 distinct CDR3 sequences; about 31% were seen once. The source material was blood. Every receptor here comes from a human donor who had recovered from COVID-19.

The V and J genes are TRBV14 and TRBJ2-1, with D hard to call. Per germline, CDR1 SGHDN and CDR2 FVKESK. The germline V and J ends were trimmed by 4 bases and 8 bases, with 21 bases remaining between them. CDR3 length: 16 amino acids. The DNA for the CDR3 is TGTGCCAGCAGCCCCCGTCGTGGAGTAGTAACCCATGAGCAGTTCTTC. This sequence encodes CASSPRRGVVTHEQFF.

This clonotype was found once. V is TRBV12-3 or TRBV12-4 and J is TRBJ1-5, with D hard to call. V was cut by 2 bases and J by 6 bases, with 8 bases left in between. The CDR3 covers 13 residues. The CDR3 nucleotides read TGTGCCAGCAGTTTAACCCGGGGTCAGCCCCAGCATTTT. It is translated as CASSLTRGQPQHF.

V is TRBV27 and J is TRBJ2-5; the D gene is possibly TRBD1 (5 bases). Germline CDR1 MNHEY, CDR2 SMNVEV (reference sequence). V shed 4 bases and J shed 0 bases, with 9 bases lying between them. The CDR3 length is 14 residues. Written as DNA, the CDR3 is TGTGCCAGCAGTTCCTCGGACAACCAAGAGACCCAGTACTTC. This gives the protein CASSSSDNQETQYF.

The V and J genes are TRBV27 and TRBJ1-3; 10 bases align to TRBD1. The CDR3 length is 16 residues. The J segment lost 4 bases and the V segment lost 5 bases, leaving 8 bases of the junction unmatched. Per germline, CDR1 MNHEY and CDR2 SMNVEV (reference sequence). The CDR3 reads CASSTRQGARGNTIYF. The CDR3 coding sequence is TGTGCCAGCAGTACCCGACAGGGGGCGAGGGGAAACACCATATATTTT.

Here the CDR3 reads CASSEDRGYSPLHF. CDR3 in DNA: TGTGCCAGCAGTGAGGACAGGGGCTATTCACCCCTCCACTTT. The genes are TRBV2 and TRBJ1-6; 9 nucleotides line up with TRBD1. CDR3 length: 14 amino acids. Germline CDR1 is SNHLY and CDR2 is FYNNEI. Trimming took 3 bases from V and 8 from J; bases not matched to a gene: 2.

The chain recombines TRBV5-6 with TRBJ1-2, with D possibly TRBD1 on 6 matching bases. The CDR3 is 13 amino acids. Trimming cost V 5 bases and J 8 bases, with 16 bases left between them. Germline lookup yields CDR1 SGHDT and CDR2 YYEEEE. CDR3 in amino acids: CASRGGGWAGYTF. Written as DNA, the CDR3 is TGTGCCAGCAGAGGTGGGGGCTGGGCCGGCTACACCTTC.

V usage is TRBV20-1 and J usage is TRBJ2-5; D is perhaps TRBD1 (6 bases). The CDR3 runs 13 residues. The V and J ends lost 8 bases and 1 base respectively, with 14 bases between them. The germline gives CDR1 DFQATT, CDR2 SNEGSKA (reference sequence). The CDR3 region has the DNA TGCAGTCCCTTACAGGGTACCCAAGAGACCCAGTACTTC. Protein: CSPLQGTQETQYF.

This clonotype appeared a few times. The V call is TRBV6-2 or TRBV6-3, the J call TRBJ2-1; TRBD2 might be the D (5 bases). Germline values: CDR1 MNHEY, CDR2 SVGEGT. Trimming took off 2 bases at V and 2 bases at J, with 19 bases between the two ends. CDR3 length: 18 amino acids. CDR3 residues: CASSYPSGSPRAYNEQFF. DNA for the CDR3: TGTGCCAGCAGTTACCCCTCGGGGAGCCCCCGCGCCTACAATGAGCAGTTCTTC.

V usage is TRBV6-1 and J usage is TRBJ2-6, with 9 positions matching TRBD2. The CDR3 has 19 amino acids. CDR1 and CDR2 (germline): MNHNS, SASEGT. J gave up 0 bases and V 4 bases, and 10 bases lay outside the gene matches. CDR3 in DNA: TGTGCCAGCAGTGCCAAGGCGGGGGGGGCAAGCTCTGGGGCCAACGTCCTGACTTTC. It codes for CASSAKAGGASSGANVLTF.

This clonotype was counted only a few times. This chain's CDR3 is CASSSGANVLTF. For the CDR3, the DNA is TGTGCCAGCAGTTCTGGGGCCAACGTCCTGACTTTC. The chain recombines TRBV12-3 or TRBV12-4 with TRBJ2-6; D remains unclear. V was cut by 4 bases and J by 2 bases, with 0 bases left in between. CDR3 length: 12 residues.

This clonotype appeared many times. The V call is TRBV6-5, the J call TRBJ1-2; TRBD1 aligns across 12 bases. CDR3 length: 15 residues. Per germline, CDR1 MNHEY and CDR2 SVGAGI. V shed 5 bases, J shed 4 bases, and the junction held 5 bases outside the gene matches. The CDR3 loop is CASSPRDRGPYGYTF. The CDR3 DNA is TGTGCCAGCAGTCCCCGGGACAGGGGGCCCTATGGCTACACCTTC.

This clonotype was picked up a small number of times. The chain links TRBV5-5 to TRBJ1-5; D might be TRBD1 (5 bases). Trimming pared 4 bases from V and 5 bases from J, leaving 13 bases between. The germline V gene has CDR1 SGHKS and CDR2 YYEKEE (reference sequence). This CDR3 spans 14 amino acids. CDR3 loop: CASSLGRGYQPQHF. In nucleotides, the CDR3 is TGTGCCAGCAGCCTCGGGAGGGGATATCAGCCCCAGCATTTT.

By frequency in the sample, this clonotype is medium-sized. Here the CDR3 DNA reads TGTGCCAGCAGCTTTCAGGGAGTAGATGAAAAACTGTTTTTT. Its translation is CASSFQGVDEKLFF. The rearrangement uses TRBV11-3 and TRBJ1-4; perhaps TRBD1 as D (5 bases). CDR1 is SGHNT and CDR2 is YENEEA in the germline V gene. This CDR3 is 14 amino acids long. V lost 3 bases, J lost 6 bases, and 11 bases lay in between.

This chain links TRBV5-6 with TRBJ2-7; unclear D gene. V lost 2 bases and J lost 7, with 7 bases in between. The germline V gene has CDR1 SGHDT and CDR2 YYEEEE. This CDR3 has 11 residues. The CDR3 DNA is TGTGCCAGCAGCTTCCGGCAGGAGCAGTACTTC. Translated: CASSFRQEQYF. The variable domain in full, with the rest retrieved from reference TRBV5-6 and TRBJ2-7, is DAGVTQSPTHLIKTRGQQVTLRCSPKSGHDTVSWYQQALGQGPQFIFQYYEEEERQRGNFPDRFSGHQFPNYSSELNVNALLLGDSALYLCASSFRQEQYFGPGTRLTVT.

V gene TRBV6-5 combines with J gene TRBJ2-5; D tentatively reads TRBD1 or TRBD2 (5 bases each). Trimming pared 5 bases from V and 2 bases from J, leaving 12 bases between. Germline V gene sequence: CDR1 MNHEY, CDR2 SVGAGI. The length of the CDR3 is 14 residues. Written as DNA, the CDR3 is TGTGCCAGCAGTACCGGGACCGAACAAGAGACCCAGTACTTC. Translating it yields CASSTGTEQETQYF.

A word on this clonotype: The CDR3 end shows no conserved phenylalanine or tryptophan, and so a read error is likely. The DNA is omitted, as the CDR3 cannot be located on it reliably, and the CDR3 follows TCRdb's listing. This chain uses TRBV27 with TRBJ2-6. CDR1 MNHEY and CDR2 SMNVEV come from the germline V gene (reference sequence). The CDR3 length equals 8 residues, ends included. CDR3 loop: CASSRGTS.

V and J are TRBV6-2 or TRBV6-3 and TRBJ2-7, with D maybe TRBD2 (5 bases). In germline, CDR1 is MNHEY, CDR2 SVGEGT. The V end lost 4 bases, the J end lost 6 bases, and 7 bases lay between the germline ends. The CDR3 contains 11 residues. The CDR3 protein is CASSSSGEQYF. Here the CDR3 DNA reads TGTGCCAGCAGTTCGAGCGGCGAGCAGTACTTC.

The CDR3 spells CASSLVEDPGFPYEQYF. CDR3 nucleotides: TGTGCCAGCAGCTTGGTTGAGGACCCGGGGTTCCCCTACGAGCAGTACTTC. The chain joins TRBV5-4 to TRBJ2-7; maybe TRBD2 (5 bases). The V gene lost 0 bases and the J gene lost 2 bases, with 18 bases spanning the gap. CDR1 is SGHNT, CDR2 YYREEE, per germline (reference sequence). This CDR3 comprises 17 residues.

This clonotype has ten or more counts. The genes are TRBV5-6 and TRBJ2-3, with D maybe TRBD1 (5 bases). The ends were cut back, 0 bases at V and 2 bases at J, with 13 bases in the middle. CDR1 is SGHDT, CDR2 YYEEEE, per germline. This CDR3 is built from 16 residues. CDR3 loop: CASSLGVYRSTDTQYF. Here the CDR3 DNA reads TGTGCCAGCAGCTTGGGAGTTTACAGGTCCACAGATACGCAGTATTTT.

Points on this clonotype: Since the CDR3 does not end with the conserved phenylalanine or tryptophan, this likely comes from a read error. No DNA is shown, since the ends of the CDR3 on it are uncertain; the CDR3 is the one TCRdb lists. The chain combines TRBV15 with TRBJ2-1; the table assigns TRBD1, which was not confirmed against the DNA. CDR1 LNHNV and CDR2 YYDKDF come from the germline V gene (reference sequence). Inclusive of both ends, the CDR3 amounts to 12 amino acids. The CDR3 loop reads CATSRSPRNPSL.

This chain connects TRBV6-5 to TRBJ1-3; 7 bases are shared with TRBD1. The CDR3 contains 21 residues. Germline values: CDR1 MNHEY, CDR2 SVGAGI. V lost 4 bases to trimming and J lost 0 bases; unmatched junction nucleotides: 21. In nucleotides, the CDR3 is TGTGCCAGCAGTTTCACCCAGAAACAGGGGCGCCCGACCCTCTCTGGAAACACCATATATTTT. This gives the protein CASSFTQKQGRPTLSGNTIYF.

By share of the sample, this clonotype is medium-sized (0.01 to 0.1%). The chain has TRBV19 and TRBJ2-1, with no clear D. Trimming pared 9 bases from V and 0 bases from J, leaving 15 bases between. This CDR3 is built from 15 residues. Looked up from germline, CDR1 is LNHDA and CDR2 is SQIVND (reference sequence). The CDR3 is CASQLVPDSYNEQFF. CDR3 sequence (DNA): TGTGCCAGCCAGCTAGTACCCGACTCCTACAATGAGCAGTTCTTC.

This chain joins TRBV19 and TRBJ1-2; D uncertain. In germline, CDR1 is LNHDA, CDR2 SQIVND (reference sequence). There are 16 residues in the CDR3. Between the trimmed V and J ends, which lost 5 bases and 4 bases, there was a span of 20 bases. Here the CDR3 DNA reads TGTGCCAGTAGTGTCCTCCTGGACTCTTCCTCCTATGGCTACACCTTC. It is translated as CASSVLLDSSSYGYTF.

CDR3 nucleotide sequence: TGTGCCAGTGAGGGCGGCGGGGTCTACGAGCAGTACTTC. This codes for CASEGGGVYEQYF. The genes are TRBV25-1 and TRBJ2-7; the D gene is possibly TRBD2 (6 bases). V was clipped by 9 bases and J by 3 bases, with 15 bases between them. Germline V gene lookup returns CDR1 MGHDK and CDR2 SYGVNS. CDR3 length: 13 residues.

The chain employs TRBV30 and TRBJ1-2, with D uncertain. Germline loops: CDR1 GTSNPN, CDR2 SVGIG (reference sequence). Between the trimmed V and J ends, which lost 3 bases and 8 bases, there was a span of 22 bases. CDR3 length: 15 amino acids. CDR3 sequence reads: CAWRPPLYRGFGYTF. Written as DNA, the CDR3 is TGTGCCTGGAGACCTCCCCTCTACAGAGGGTTCGGCTACACCTTC.

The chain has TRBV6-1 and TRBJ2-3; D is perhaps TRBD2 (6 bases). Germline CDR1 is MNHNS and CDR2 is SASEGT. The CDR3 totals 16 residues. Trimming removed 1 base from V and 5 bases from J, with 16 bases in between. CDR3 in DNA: TGTGCCAGCAGTGAAGTATGGGGCCTTAGCGGAGATACGCAGTATTTT. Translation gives CASSEVWGLSGDTQYF.